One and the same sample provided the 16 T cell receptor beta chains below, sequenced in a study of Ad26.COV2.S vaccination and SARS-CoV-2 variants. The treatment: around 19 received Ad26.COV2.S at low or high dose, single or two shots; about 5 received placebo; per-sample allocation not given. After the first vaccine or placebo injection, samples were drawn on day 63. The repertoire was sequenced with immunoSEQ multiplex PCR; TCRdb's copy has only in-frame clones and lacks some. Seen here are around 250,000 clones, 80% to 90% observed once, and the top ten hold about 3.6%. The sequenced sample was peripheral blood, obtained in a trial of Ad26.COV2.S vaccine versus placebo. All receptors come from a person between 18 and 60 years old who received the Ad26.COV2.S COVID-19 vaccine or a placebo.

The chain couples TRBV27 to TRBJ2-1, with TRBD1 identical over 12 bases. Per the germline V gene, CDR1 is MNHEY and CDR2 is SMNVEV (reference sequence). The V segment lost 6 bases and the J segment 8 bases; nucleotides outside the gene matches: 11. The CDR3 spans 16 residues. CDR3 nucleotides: TGTGCCAGCAGGGCAGTCCCGGGACAGGGGGCTTATGAGCAGTTCTTC. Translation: CASRAVPGQGAYEQFF.

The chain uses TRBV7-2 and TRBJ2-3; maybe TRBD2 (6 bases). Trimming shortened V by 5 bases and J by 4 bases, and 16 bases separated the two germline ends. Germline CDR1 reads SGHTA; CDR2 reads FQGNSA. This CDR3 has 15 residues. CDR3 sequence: CASSPGATGADTQYF. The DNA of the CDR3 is TGTGCCAGCAGCCCCGGGGCCACGGGGGCAGATACGCAGTATTTT. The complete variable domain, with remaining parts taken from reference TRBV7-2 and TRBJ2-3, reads GAGVSQSPSNKVTEKGKDVELRCDPISGHTALYWYRQSLGQGLEFLIYFQGNSAPDKSGLPSDRFSAERTGGSVSTLTIQRTQQEDSAVYLCASSPGATGADTQYFGPGTRLTVL.

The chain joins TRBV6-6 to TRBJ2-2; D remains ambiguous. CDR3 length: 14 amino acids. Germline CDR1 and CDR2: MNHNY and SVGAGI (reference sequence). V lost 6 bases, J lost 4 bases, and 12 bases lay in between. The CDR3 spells CASSLPSLTGELFF. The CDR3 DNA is TGTGCCAGCAGCCTCCCTTCACTCACCGGGGAGCTGTTTTTT.

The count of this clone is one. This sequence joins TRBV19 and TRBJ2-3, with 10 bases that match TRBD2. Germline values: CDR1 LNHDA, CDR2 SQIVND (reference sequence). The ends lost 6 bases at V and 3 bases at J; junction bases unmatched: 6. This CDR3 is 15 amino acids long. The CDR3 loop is CASSREREGTDTQYF. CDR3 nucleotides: TGTGCCAGTAGCCGCGAGCGGGAGGGGACAGATACGCAGTATTTT.

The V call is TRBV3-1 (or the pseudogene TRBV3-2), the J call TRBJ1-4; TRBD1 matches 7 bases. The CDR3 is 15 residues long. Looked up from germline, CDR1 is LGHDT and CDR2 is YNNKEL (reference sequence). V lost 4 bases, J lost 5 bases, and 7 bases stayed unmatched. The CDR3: CASSPTGVFNEKLFF. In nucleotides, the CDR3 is TGTGCCAGCAGCCCAACAGGGGTCTTCAATGAAAAACTGTTTTTT.

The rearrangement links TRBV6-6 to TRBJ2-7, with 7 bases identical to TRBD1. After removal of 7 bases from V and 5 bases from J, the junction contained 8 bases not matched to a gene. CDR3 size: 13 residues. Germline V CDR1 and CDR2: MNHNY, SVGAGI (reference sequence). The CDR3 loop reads CASINRGSDEQYF. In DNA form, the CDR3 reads TGTGCCAGCATTAACAGGGGTTCCGACGAGCAGTACTTC.

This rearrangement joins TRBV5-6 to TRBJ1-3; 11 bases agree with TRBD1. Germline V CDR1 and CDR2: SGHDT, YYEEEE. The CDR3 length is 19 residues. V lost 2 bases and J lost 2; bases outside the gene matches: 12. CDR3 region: CASSFRTGGVKRAGNTIYF. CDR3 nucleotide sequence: TGTGCCAGCAGCTTTAGGACAGGGGGCGTAAAGAGAGCTGGAAACACCATATATTTT.

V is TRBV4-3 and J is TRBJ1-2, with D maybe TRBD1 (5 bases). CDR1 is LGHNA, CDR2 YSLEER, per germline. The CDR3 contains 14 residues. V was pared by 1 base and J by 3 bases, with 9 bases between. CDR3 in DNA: TGCGCCAGCAGCCAAGGTACAGGCTACTATGGCTACACCTTC. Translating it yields CASSQGTGYYGYTF.

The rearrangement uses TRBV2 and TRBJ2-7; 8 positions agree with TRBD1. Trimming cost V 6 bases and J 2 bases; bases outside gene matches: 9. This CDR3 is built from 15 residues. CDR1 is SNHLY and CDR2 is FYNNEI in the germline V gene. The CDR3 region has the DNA TGTGCCAGCAGCACGGGACAGGCGCCACCCTACGAGCAGTACTTC. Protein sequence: CASSTGQAPPYEQYF.

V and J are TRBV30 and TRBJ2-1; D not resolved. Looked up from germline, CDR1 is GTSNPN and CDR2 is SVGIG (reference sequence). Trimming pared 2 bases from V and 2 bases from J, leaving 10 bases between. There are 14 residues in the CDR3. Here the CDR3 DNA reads TGTGCCTGGAGTCATCGGCCCCCCTACAATGAGCAGTTCTTC. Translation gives CAWSHRPPYNEQFF.

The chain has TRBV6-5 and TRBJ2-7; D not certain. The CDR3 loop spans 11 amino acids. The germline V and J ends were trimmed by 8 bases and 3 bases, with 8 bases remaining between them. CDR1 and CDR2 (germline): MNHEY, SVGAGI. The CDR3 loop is CASHPIYEQYF. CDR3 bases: TGTGCCAGCCACCCCATCTACGAGCAGTACTTC.

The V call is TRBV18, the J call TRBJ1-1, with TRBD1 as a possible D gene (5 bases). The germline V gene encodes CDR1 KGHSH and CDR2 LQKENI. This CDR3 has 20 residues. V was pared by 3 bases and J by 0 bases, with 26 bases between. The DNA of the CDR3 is TGTGCCAGCTCACCGCGCCCTATCCGGGACGACTTAGCCTTGAACACTGAAGCTTTCTTT. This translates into CASSPRPIRDDLALNTEAFF.

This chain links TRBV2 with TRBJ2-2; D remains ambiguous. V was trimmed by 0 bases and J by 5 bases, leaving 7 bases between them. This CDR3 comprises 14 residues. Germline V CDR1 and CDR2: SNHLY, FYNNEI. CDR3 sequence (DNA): TGTGCCAGCAGTGAAGCGTCCCAGACCGGGGAGCTGTTTTTT. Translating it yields CASSEASQTGELFF.

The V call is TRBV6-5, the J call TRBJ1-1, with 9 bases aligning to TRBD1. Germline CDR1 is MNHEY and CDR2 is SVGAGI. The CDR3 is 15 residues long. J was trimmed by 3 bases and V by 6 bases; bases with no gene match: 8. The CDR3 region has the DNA TGTGCCAGCAGACTTAACAGGGGGCTGGACACTGAAGCTTTCTTT. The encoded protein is CASRLNRGLDTEAFF.

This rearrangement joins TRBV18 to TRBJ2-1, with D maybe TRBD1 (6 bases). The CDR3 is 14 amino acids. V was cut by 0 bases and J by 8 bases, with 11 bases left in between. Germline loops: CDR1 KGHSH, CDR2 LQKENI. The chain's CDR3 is CASSPPPRGDEQFF. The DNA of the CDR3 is TGTGCCAGCTCACCACCGCCCAGGGGAGATGAGCAGTTCTTC.

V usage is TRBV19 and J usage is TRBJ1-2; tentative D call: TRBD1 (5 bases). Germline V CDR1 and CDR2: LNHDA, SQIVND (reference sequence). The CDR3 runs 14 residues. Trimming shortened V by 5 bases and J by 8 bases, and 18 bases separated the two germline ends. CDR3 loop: CASSGFRRGAGYTF. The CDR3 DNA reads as TGTGCCAGTAGTGGATTTCGGAGGGGTGCCGGCTACACCTTC.